What follows are 6 T cell receptor beta chains derived from one specimen sequenced in a study. TCRdb re-analysed the 5' RACE reads in MiXCR, keeping a single row per CDR3 protein. The table lists fewer than 75,000 distinct CDR3 sequences, around 24% of them singletons. The sorted Tregs were CD4+CD25+CD127-/low cells. The sample taken for sequencing was tumor-infiltrating Tregs sorted from the breast tumor. The receptors come from a female donor with breast cancer.

The J gene is TRBJ2-1, the V gene TRBV7-2; 13 positions agree with TRBD2. The length of the CDR3 is 14 residues. The V gene's germline CDR1 is SGHTA and CDR2 FQGNSA. V shed 4 bases and J 10 bases; nucleotides not matched to a gene: 4. DNA for the CDR3: TGTGCCAGCAGCTCCGGGACTAGCGGGATGGAGCAGTTCTTC. Amino acid sequence: CASSSGTSGMEQFF.

By proportion, this clonotype is medium-sized. The chain combines TRBV5-1 with TRBJ2-6; D is possibly TRBD1 (6 bases). V lost 7 bases to trimming and J lost 4 bases, with 15 bases between them. Per germline, CDR1 SGHRS and CDR2 YFSETQ. The CDR3 runs 15 residues. CDR3 amino acids: CASGQTGTGANVLTF. CDR3 sequence (DNA): TGCGCCAGCGGACAAACAGGGACCGGGGCCAACGTCCTGACTTTC.

The sample holds a few counts of this clonotype. J is TRBJ2-3 and V is TRBV2; TRBD1 aligns across 9 bases. The V gene's germline CDR1 is SNHLY and CDR2 FYNNEI. J gave up 6 bases and V 5 bases, and 6 bases lay outside the gene matches. This CDR3 has 14 amino acids. DNA of the CDR3: TGTGCCAGCAGTATGGACAGGGGATCGGATACGCAGTATTTT. This gives the protein CASSMDRGSDTQYF.

This clonotype was observed a handful of times. The gene calls are TRBV7-2 and TRBJ1-4; the match to TRBD1 covers 11 bases. The V gene end was trimmed by 2 bases and the J gene end by 0 bases; junction bases not matched to a gene: 8. From germline, CDR1 is SGHTA and CDR2 FQGNSA. The CDR3 runs to 19 residues. CDR3 protein: CASSLPGQGAFATNEKLFF. The CDR3, as DNA: TGTGCCAGCAGCTTACCCGGACAGGGGGCCTTTGCAACTAATGAAAAACTGTTTTTT.

On this clonotype itself: Because the CDR3's place on the DNA is in doubt, the DNA is left out and the CDR3 is given as listed by TCRdb. V and J are TRBV28 and TRBJ2-1; the table names TRBD1, a call not compared with the DNA. The germline CDR1 and CDR2 sequences are MDHEN and SYDVKM. Counting both end residues, the CDR3 totals 14 amino acids. The CDR3 region is CASSFGPGGNEQFF.

A few counts support this clonotype. The J gene is TRBJ2-5, the V gene TRBV5-1, with 14 bases matching TRBD2. Per the germline V gene, CDR1 is SGHRS and CDR2 is YFSETQ. This CDR3 is built from 16 residues. V was pared by 4 bases and J by 5 bases, with 7 bases of the junction left unmatched. The CDR3 here is CASSQGLAGGAETQYF. CDR3 in DNA: TGCGCCAGCAGCCAAGGACTAGCGGGGGGCGCGGAGACCCAGTACTTC.